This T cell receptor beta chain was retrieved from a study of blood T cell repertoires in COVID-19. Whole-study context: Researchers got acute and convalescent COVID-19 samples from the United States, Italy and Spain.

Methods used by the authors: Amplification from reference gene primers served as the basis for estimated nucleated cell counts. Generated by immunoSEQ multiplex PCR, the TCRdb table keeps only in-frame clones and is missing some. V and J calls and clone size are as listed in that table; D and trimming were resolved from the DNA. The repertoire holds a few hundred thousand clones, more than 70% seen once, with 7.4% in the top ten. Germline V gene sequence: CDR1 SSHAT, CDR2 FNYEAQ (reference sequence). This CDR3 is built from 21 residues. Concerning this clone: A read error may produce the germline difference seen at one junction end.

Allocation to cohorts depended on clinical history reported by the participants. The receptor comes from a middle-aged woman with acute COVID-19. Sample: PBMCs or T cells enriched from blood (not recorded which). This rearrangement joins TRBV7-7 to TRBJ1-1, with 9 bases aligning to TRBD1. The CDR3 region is CASSLPSLGQGPKEETTEAFF. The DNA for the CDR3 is TGTGCTAGCAGCTTACCATCTTTGGGACAGGGACCTAAAGAGGAGACCACTGAAGCTTTCTTT.